One sample yielded the 22 T cell receptor beta chains listed below, sequenced in a study of T cell responses to AZD1222 COVID-19 vaccine. The repertoire was sequenced with immunoSEQ multiplex PCR; TCRdb's copy has only in-frame clones and lacks some. The sample has approximately 120,000 clones; about 90% are singletons. Source: peripheral blood, taken on day 0 of AZD1222 vaccination. These receptors all come from an adult in good health.

The gene calls are TRBV29-1 and TRBJ1-2; tentative D call: TRBD1 (5 bases). The germline V and J ends were trimmed by 4 bases and 3 bases, with 9 bases remaining between them. Germline V gene data show CDR1 as SQVTM and CDR2 as ANQGSEA. CDR3 length: 12 amino acids. CDR3 loop: CSVVRGDYGYTF. The CDR3 coding sequence is TGCAGCGTTGTAAGGGGTGACTATGGCTACACCTTC.

Of note for this clone: The sample has other DNA sequences that encode this CDR3 too. This sequence joins TRBV18 and TRBJ2-5; D is ambiguous. The CDR3 runs to 12 residues. V lost 2 bases and J lost 2, with 3 bases in between. CDR1 and CDR2 (germline): KGHSH, LQKENI. The CDR3 loop reads CASSPGQETQYF. The CDR3 DNA sequence: TGTGCCAGCTCACCAGGGCAAGAGACCCAGTACTTC.

The gene calls are TRBV27 and TRBJ2-2, with D possibly being TRBD1 (6 bases). The germline V and J ends were trimmed by 3 bases and 4 bases, with 12 bases remaining between them. This CDR3 spans 15 amino acids. Germline CDR1 and CDR2: MNHEY and SMNVEV (reference sequence). Written as DNA, the CDR3 is TGTGCCAGCAGTTTTGGGCAGGGGACCACCGGGGAGCTGTTTTTT. This encodes CASSFGQGTTGELFF.

This clone has a handful of counts. The chain is built from TRBV5-1 and TRBJ1-2; D call uncertain. The V and J ends lost 4 bases and 2 bases respectively, with 21 bases between them. CDR1 is SGHRS, CDR2 YFSETQ, per germline. The CDR3 has 17 amino acids. The CDR3, as DNA: TGCGCCAGCAGCCCAGGATTGGGCGCCACTGAGAACTATGGCTACACCTTC. It translates to CASSPGLGATENYGYTF. The complete variable domain, with remaining parts taken from reference TRBV5-1 and TRBJ1-2, reads KAGVTQTPRYLIKTRGQQVTLSCSPISGHRSVSWYQQTPGQGLQFLFEYFSETQRNKGNFPGRFSGRQFSNSRSEMNVSTLELGDSALYLCASSPGLGATENYGYTFGSGTRLTVV.

This chain joins TRBV7-3 and TRBJ2-7, with D unresolved. Germline CDR1 reads SGHTA; CDR2 reads FQGTGA. The ends were cut back, 5 bases at V and 3 bases at J, with 14 bases in the middle. This CDR3 is built from 14 residues. The CDR3 DNA reads as TGTGCCAGCAGCGTATCGGTAAACAGCTACGAGCAGTACTTC. This gives the protein CASSVSVNSYEQYF.

This sequence joins TRBV18 and TRBJ2-7; maybe TRBD1 (6 bases). The ends were cut back, 3 bases at V and 4 bases at J, with 13 bases in the middle. CDR3 size: 14 residues. Germline-derived CDR1 and CDR2 are KGHSH and LQKENI. CDR3 nucleotide sequence: TGTGCCAGCTCACCCCCAGGACAGTGGTACGAGCAGTACTTC. Translation gives CASSPPGQWYEQYF.

This clone came up once. V usage is TRBV19 and J usage is TRBJ1-2; D not certain. Germline V gives CDR1 LNHDA, CDR2 SQIVND (reference sequence). CDR3 length equals 16 residues. The V and J ends lost 3 bases and 2 bases respectively, with 16 bases between them. The CDR3 reads CASSMTRVLKNYGYTF. The CDR3, as DNA: TGTGCCAGTAGTATGACCCGGGTCTTGAAGAACTATGGCTACACCTTC.

The chain joins TRBV29-1 to TRBJ2-7, with D possibly being TRBD1 or TRBD2 (5 bases each). V shed 4 bases and J shed 5 bases, with 12 bases lying between them. The CDR3 runs to 12 residues. The V gene's germline CDR1 is SQVTM and CDR2 ANQGSEA. In nucleotides, the CDR3 is TGCAGCGTTGTCGGGGCGACTAACGAGCAGTACTTC. It yields the protein CSVVGATNEQYF.

This chain uses TRBV3-1 (or the pseudogene TRBV3-2) with TRBJ2-5; the match to TRBD1 covers 9 bases. Trimming removed 2 bases from V and 5 bases from J; junction bases left unmatched: 3. Germline V gives CDR1 LGHDT, CDR2 YNNKEL (reference sequence). The CDR3 sequence is 14 residues long. The CDR3 loop is CASSQPGQGETQYF. CDR3 nucleotides: TGTGCCAGCAGCCAACCTGGACAGGGGGAGACCCAGTACTTC.

The V gene is TRBV18, the J gene TRBJ2-5; D unresolved. The CDR3 totals 15 residues. The V end lost 0 bases, the J end lost 5 bases, and 13 bases lay between the germline ends. Germline lookup yields CDR1 KGHSH and CDR2 LQKENI. The CDR3 protein is CASSPPETGEETQYF. CDR3 coding DNA: TGTGCCAGCTCACCACCGGAGACTGGAGAGGAGACCCAGTACTTC.

V is TRBV24-1 and J is TRBJ2-3; unclear D gene. The CDR3 extends over 13 amino acids. V lost 5 bases and J 2 bases, leaving 7 bases between the germline ends. Per the germline V gene, CDR1 is KGHDR and CDR2 is SFDVKD. Here the CDR3 DNA reads TGTGCCACCAGTGGACCAAACACAGATACGCAGTATTTT. It encodes CATSGPNTDTQYF.

The chain carries TRBV27 and TRBJ1-5, with D uncertain. The length of the CDR3 is 14 residues. Germline V gives CDR1 MNHEY, CDR2 SMNVEV (reference sequence). V shed 4 bases and J shed 7 bases, with 14 bases lying between them. CDR3 in amino acids: CASSYGLKGQPQHF. The CDR3 region has the DNA TGTGCCAGCAGTTACGGACTGAAGGGACAGCCCCAGCATTTT.

The V gene is TRBV10-3, the J gene TRBJ1-6; 7 bases match TRBD1. The CDR3 is 14 amino acids. Losses at the gene ends were 7 bases for V and 4 bases for J; bases not matched to a gene: 4. Germline CDR1 reads ENHRY; CDR2 reads SYGVKD. The CDR3 loop reads CAIKEGQYNSPLHF. CDR3 bases: TGTGCCATCAAAGAGGGACAGTATAATTCACCCCTCCACTTT.

The CDR3 coding sequence is TGTGCCAGCAGCTACATGGAGGGCACGCACTATGGCTACACCTTC. Translation: CASSYMEGTHYGYTF. This chain joins TRBV6-5 and TRBJ1-2, with no clear D. The CDR3 runs to 15 residues. The germline V gene has CDR1 MNHEY and CDR2 SVGAGI. V was shortened by 6 bases and J by 3 bases, with 17 bases between the two germline ends.

The V call is TRBV10-3, the J call TRBJ1-3, with D uncertain. There are 14 residues in the CDR3. Germline loops: CDR1 ENHRY, CDR2 SYGVKD. The V gene lost 8 bases and the J gene lost 0 bases, with 11 bases spanning the gap. The CDR3 loop reads CAISRESSGNTIYF. The DNA of the CDR3 is TGTGCCATCTCGAGGGAGTCCTCTGGAAACACCATATATTTT.

The chain employs TRBV10-3 and TRBJ2-5; D tentatively fits TRBD1 or TRBD2 (5 bases each). Per the germline V gene, CDR1 is ENHRY and CDR2 is SYGVKD. V was clipped by 11 bases and J by 5 bases, with 18 bases between them. The CDR3 has 13 amino acids. CDR3 region: CALRGGMGETQYF. CDR3 coding DNA: TGTGCCCTCCGGGGCGGTATGGGGGAGACCCAGTACTTC.

The CDR3 DNA is TGCGCCAGCAGTTCACAGGTAGGCACTGAAGCTTTCTTT. Translating gives CASSSQVGTEAFF. This sequence joins TRBV5-1 and TRBJ1-1; D is possibly TRBD1 (5 bases). Per the germline V gene, CDR1 is SGHRS and CDR2 is YFSETQ. V was cut by 5 bases and J by 4 bases, with 12 bases left in between. The CDR3 contains 13 residues.

The rearrangement uses TRBV5-1 and TRBJ1-3; no firm D call. The ends were cut back, 0 bases at V and 4 bases at J, with 8 bases in the middle. Germline CDR1 reads SGHRS; CDR2 reads YFSETQ. The CDR3 is made up of 14 amino acids. The DNA of the CDR3 is TGCGCCAGCAGCTTGGAAGGCCGCGGAAACACCATATATTTT. This codes for CASSLEGRGNTIYF. Looking up the rest from reference TRBV5-1 and TRBJ1-3 gives the full variable domain: KAGVTQTPRYLIKTRGQQVTLSCSPISGHRSVSWYQQTPGQGLQFLFEYFSETQRNKGNFPGRFSGRQFSNSRSEMNVSTLELGDSALYLCASSLEGRGNTIYFGEGSWLTVV.

The V call is TRBV28, the J call TRBJ1-1, with 8 bases fitting TRBD1. Looked up from germline, CDR1 is MDHEN and CDR2 is SYDVKM. V gave up 7 bases and J gave up 1 base; unmatched junction bases: 14. The CDR3 is 17 residues long. CDR3 loop: CASTPRGFGTGNTEAFF. The CDR3 DNA sequence: TGTGCCAGCACCCCCCGGGGATTCGGGACAGGGAACACTGAAGCTTTCTTT.

The rearrangement uses TRBV5-1 and TRBJ1-5; 8 bases agree with TRBD1. Germline V gene data show CDR1 as SGHRS and CDR2 as YFSETQ. The V segment lost 2 bases and the J segment 2 bases; nucleotides outside the gene matches: 3. The CDR3 runs 15 residues. Here the CDR3 reads CASSLGQGGNQPQHF. The CDR3 DNA is TGCGCCAGCAGCTTAGGACAGGGAGGCAATCAGCCCCAGCATTTT.

The chain carries TRBV5-1 and TRBJ2-1; D is ambiguous. The CDR3 loop spans 16 amino acids. Looked up from germline, CDR1 is SGHRS and CDR2 is YFSETQ. Trimming left V 0 bases short and J 0 bases short, with 10 bases between. CDR3 DNA: TGCGCCAGCAGCTTGGCCCCCGCTAGCTCCTACAATGAGCAGTTCTTC. This encodes CASSLAPASSYNEQFF.

The V call is TRBV14, the J call TRBJ2-7, with TRBD1 identical over 8 bases. Germline CDR1 reads SGHDN; CDR2 reads FVKESK. The CDR3 consists of 14 residues. J was trimmed by 3 bases and V by 6 bases; bases with no gene match: 7. The CDR3 region is CASSFTGGFYEQYF. The CDR3 DNA is TGTGCCAGCAGTTTCACAGGGGGTTTCTACGAGCAGTACTTC. Full variable domain (outside the CDR3, taken from reference TRBV14 and TRBJ2-7): EAGVTQFPSHSVIEKGQTVTLRCDPISGHDNLYWYRRVMGKEIKFLLHFVKESKQDESGMPNNRFLAERTGGTYSTLKVQPAELEDSGVYFCASSFTGGFYEQYFGPGTRLTVT.